This TCR beta chain is from a study of T cell responses to AZD1222 COVID-19 vaccine. Per germline, CDR1 SGHAT and CDR2 FQNNGV. The CDR3 has 16 residues. V lost 4 bases and J 1 base, leaving 14 bases between the germline ends. Method: immunoSEQ multiplex PCR; TCRdb's copy keeps in-frame clones and lacks some. The repertoire has 120,000 or so clones, roughly 90% of them found once; the top ten carry around 10%. Worth noting for this clone: Antigen: not known.

General study results and limits: Sampled repertoires all dated from after the peak T cell response. Baseline testing showed seropositivity in only 5 or 6 AZD1222 recipients.

The sequence was obtained from an adult in good health. Sequencing was performed on peripheral blood, taken on day 0 of MenACWY control vaccination. This chain uses TRBV11-2 with TRBJ1-3, with D unclear. The CDR3 DNA sequence: TGTGCCAGCAGCTCACCCTTTCGGGTATCTGGAAACACCATATATTTT. Translated: CASSSPFRVSGNTIYF.